In its sample, the clone carrying this T cell receptor beta chain was seen once. Trimming stripped 5 bases from V and 3 bases from J, with 12 bases between. The CDR3 has 14 amino acids. Per the germline V gene, CDR1 is KGHDR and CDR2 is SFDVKD. The sample originates from a study of blood T cell repertoires in COVID-19. The wider study: Sites across the United States, Italy and Spain contributed samples from acute and convalescent COVID-19. Sources were T cells, B-cell-depleted T cells, or PBMCs; the material itself was cDNA or gDNA.

Clones were read by immunoSEQ multiplex PCR, and TCRdb kept only the in-frame ones, dropping some. The data hold around 63,000 clones, with around 81% observed a single time. Input material: peripheral blood. The V and J genes are TRBV24-1 and TRBJ1-2, with a weak D call TRBD1 (5 bases). This clonotype originated in a woman older than 75 with active or convalescent COVID-19. CDR3 coding DNA: TGTGCCACCAGTGCCCCAACAGGAGACTATGGCTACACCTTC. Its translation: CATSAPTGDYGYTF.